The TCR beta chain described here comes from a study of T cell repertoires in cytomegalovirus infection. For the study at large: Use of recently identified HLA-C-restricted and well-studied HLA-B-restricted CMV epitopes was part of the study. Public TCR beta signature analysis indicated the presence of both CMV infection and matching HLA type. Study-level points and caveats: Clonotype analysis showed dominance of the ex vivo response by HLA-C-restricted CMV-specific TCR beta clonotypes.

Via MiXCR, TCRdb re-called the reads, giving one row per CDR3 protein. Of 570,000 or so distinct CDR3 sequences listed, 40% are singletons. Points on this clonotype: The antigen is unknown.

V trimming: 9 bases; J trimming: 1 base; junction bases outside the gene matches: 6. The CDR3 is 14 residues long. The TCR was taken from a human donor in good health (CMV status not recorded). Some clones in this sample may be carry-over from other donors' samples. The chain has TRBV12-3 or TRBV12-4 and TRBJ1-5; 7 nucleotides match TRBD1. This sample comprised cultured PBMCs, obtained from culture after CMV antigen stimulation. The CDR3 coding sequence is TGTGCCAGGTTCCCCAGGGGGAGCAATCAGCCCCAGCATTTT. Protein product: CARFPRGSNQPQHF.